Presented here are 3 T cell receptor beta chains from one specimen sequenced in a study of T-cell memory formation after mild COVID-19. Via MiXCR, TCRdb re-called the 5' RACE reads, giving one row per CDR3 protein. Here the sample spans 280,000 or so distinct CDR3 sequences, over 7% being singletons. The sequencing sample was made of PBMCs or a T cell subset sorted from them (not recorded which). These receptor sequences come from a man aged 18 to 30 who had mild COVID-19 (a few samples of this study predate the infection). Cell type and time point are not known.

This clonotype turned up a few times. This sequence joins TRBV5-5 and TRBJ2-3, with 7 bases matching TRBD2. CDR3 length equals 14 residues. CDR1 and CDR2 (germline): SGHKS, YYEKEE (reference sequence). V shed 4 bases and J 2 bases; nucleotides not matched to a gene: 4. The CDR3 nucleotides are TGTGCCAGCAGCCCTAGCGGTTTCACAGATACGCAGTATTTT. Its translation: CASSPSGFTDTQYF. Variable domain in full (rest from reference TRBV5-5 and TRBJ2-3): DAGVTQSPTHLIKTRGQQVTLRCSPISGHKSVSWYQQVLGQGPQFIFQYYEKEERGRGNFPDRFSARQFPNYSSELNVNALLLGDSALYLCASSPSGFTDTQYFGPGTRLTVL.

The chain couples TRBV7-8 to TRBJ2-7, with 9 nucleotides matching TRBD1. CDR3 length equals 14 residues. Trimming took 1 base from V and 7 from J; bases not matched to a gene: 5. In germline, CDR1 is SGHVS, CDR2 FQNEAQ. CDR3 sequence (DNA): TGTGCCAGCAGCTTAGTACAGGGGGCAATTGAGCAGTACTTC. It encodes CASSLVQGAIEQYF.

This clonotype was recorded many times. This chain links TRBV11-2 with TRBJ1-2; TRBD1 matches at 7 bases. J was trimmed by 3 bases and V by 5 bases; bases with no gene match: 3. CDR1 is SGHAT, CDR2 FQNNGV, per germline. This CDR3 is 13 amino acids long. This CDR3 is CASSIDRDYGYTF. In DNA, the CDR3 is TGTGCCAGCAGCATCGACAGGGACTATGGCTACACCTTC.